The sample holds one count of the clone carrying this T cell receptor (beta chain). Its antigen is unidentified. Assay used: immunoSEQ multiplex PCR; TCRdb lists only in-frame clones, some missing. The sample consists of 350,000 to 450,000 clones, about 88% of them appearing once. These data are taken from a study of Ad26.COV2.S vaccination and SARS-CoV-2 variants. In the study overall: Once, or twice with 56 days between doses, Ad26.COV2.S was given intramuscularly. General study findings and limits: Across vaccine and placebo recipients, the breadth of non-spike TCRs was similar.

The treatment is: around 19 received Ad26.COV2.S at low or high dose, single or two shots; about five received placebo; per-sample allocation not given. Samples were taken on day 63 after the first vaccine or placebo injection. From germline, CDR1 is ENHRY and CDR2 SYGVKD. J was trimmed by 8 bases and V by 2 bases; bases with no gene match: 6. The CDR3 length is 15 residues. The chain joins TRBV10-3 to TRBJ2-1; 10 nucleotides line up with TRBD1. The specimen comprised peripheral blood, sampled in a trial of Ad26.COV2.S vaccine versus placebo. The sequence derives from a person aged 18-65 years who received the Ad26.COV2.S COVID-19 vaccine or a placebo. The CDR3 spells CAISERTGGEDEQFF. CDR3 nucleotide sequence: TGTGCCATCAGTGAGAGGACAGGGGGGGAGGATGAGCAGTTCTTC.